Here is one TCR beta chain with its context. These data are taken from a study of control samples from healthy donors and cancer patients. V was cut by 0 bases and J by 7 bases, with 10 bases left in between. The germline gives CDR1 MNHEY, CDR2 SMNVEV (reference sequence). There are 14 residues in the CDR3. Sequencing was performed with immunoSEQ multiplex PCR; in TCRdb, only in-frame clones are kept and a portion is missing. The table shows about 160,000 clones, with 93% occurring only once. The sequenced sample was blood. The chain recombines TRBV27 with TRBJ2-1; D is uncertain. This TCR derives from a man aged 18 to 30 in good health. The CDR3 nucleotides read TGTGCCAGCAGTTTATCCAGATGGAAAAATGAGCAGTTCTTC. It yields the protein CASSLSRWKNEQFF.